The 17 T cell receptor beta chains below all came from one sample that was sequenced in a study of CD8+CD57+ T cells in acquired aplastic anemia. All sequencing subjects had displayed CD8+CD57+ cell expansion on flow cytometry. The study profiled TCR beta VDJ and CDR3 using genomic DNA as template. Via MiXCR, TCRdb re-called the reads, giving one row per CDR3 protein. The sample has about 180,000 distinct CDR3 sequences, about three fifths seen once. Sequencing was done on a sample of sorted CD4+, CD8+, or CD8+CD57+ T cells (not recorded which) from PBMCs. These receptor sequences come from a human donor with aplastic anemia.

The chain joins TRBV19 to TRBJ2-5, with D unclear. Germline V gives CDR1 LNHDA, CDR2 SQIVND (reference sequence). V dropped 0 bases and J dropped 5 bases, with 10 bases sitting between them. The CDR3 spans 14 residues. CDR3 sequence (DNA): TGTGCCAGTAGTATAGACCCGATAGGGGAGACCCAGTACTTC. Amino acids: CASSIDPIGETQYF.

V is TRBV19 and J is TRBJ1-5; a weak D match, TRBD1 (6 bases). Germline CDR1 LNHDA, CDR2 SQIVND (reference sequence). The CDR3 is made up of 16 amino acids. V dropped 1 base and J dropped 3 bases, with 13 bases sitting between them. In DNA, the CDR3 is TGTGCCAGTAGTATAGTCGTACAGGGCCTCAATCAGCCCCAGCATTTT. Protein: CASSIVVQGLNQPQHF.

In this sample, this clonotype turned up a few times. A read error is possible here, since a much larger clone lies one base away. The chain combines TRBV5-4 with TRBJ1-1; 7 bases match TRBD1. The germline V gene encodes CDR1 SGHNT and CDR2 YYREEE (reference sequence). The CDR3 is made up of 13 amino acids. The CDR3 loop is CASSPTGNTEASF. DNA for the CDR3: TGTGCCAGCAGCCCGACAGGGAATACTGAAGCTTCCTTT.

This chain links TRBV6-5 with TRBJ2-5, with 8 bases that match TRBD1. The CDR3 runs to 13 residues. V lost 6 bases to trimming and J lost 5 bases; unmatched junction nucleotides: 5. In germline, CDR1 is MNHEY, CDR2 SVGAGI. Written as DNA, the CDR3 is TGTGCCAGCAGCGACAGGGGAGGCGAGACCCAGTACTTC. Protein: CASSDRGGETQYF.

The chain is built from TRBV2 and TRBJ2-7; 7 bases map to TRBD1. V gave up 7 bases and J gave up 4 bases; unmatched junction bases: 4. The CDR3 is 12 residues long. Per the germline V gene, CDR1 is SNHLY and CDR2 is FYNNEI. CDR3 nucleotides: TGTGCCAGCACCGACAGGGATTACGAGCAGTACTTC. The encoded protein is CASTDRDYEQYF.

V usage is TRBV20-1 and J usage is TRBJ2-7; D is unclear. Germline-derived CDR1 and CDR2 are DFQATT and SNEGSKA (reference sequence). The CDR3 sequence is 13 residues long. V was cut by 5 bases and J by 1 base, with 12 bases left in between. CDR3 sequence: CSAPMRKSYEQYF. The CDR3 nucleotides are TGCAGTGCTCCCATGAGGAAGTCCTACGAGCAGTACTTC.

There are many counts of this clonotype. This sequence joins TRBV4-1 and TRBJ1-4; 8 bases are a match to TRBD1. The germline V gene has CDR1 MGHRA and CDR2 YSYEKL. The V gene end was trimmed by 6 bases and the J gene end by 1 base; junction bases not matched to a gene: 4. The CDR3 has 15 residues. This chain's CDR3 is CASSRTGLTNEKLFF. The CDR3 nucleotides are TGCGCCAGCAGTCGGACAGGGCTAACTAATGAAAAACTGTTTTTT.

This chain links TRBV5-1 with TRBJ2-7; weak D call: TRBD1 (6 bases). Trimming left V 3 bases short and J 2 bases short, with 15 bases between. The CDR3 is made up of 15 amino acids. Germline V gene sequence: CDR1 SGHRS, CDR2 YFSETQ. The CDR3 loop is CASSSSGTFTYEQYF. In DNA form, the CDR3 reads TGCGCCAGCAGCTCCTCCGGGACATTCACCTACGAGCAGTACTTC. The complete variable domain, with remaining parts taken from reference TRBV5-1 and TRBJ2-7, reads KAGVTQTPRYLIKTRGQQVTLSCSPISGHRSVSWYQQTPGQGLQFLFEYFSETQRNKGNFPGRFSGRQFSNSRSEMNVSTLELGDSALYLCASSSSGTFTYEQYFGPGTRLTVT.

The chain carries TRBV15 and TRBJ1-6; D may be TRBD1 (5 bases). V was trimmed by 0 bases and J by 0 bases, leaving 12 bases between them. CDR3 length: 18 residues. CDR1 is LNHNV, CDR2 YYDKDF, per germline (reference sequence). DNA of the CDR3: TGTGCCACCAGCAGAGATGGGAGGACAAGCTCCTATAATTCACCCCTCCACTTT. Its protein product is CATSRDGRTSSYNSPLHF.

This clonotype is classed as medium-sized. This chain joins TRBV14 and TRBJ1-4, with 7 positions matching TRBD1. The trim removed 1 base at V and 8 bases at J, leaving 7 bases unmatched. Looked up from germline, CDR1 is SGHDN and CDR2 is FVKESK. The CDR3 is 15 amino acids. The CDR3, as DNA: TGTGCCAGCAGCCAAGTTCGACAGGGAGGCGAAAAACTGTTTTTT. Protein product: CASSQVRQGGEKLFF.

The chain links TRBV7-9 to TRBJ2-7; D may be TRBD1 (6 bases). From germline, CDR1 is SEHNR and CDR2 FQNEAQ (reference sequence). The CDR3 totals 14 residues. V shed 1 base and J shed 2 bases, with 9 bases lying between them. This chain's CDR3 is CASSLGDRTYEQYF. The CDR3 DNA follows: TGTGCCAGCAGCTTAGGCGACAGGACCTACGAGCAGTACTTC. Full variable domain (outside the CDR3, taken from reference TRBV7-9 and TRBJ2-7): DTGVSQNPRHKITKRGQNVTFRCDPISEHNRLYWYRQTLGQGPEFLTYFQNEAQLEKSRLLSDRFSAERPKGSFSTLEIQRTEQGDSAMYLCASSLGDRTYEQYFGPGTRLTVT.

The chain couples TRBV27 to TRBJ2-3; D is undetermined. The germline CDR1 and CDR2 sequences are MNHEY and SMNVEV (reference sequence). Trimming stripped 7 bases from V and 4 bases from J, with 12 bases between. This CDR3 is 13 amino acids long. The CDR3 bases are TGTGCCAGCACCCTCCTTGGGGCAGATACGCAGTATTTT. Residues: CASTLLGADTQYF.

This clonotype was counted at least ten times. The rearrangement joins TRBV12-3 or TRBV12-4 to TRBJ1-1; 10 bases agree with TRBD1. The trim removed 5 bases at V and 1 base at J, leaving 7 bases unmatched. The CDR3 sequence is 16 residues long. The CDR3 reads CASSPRGTGENTEAFF. CDR3 coding DNA: TGTGCCAGCAGTCCCCGTGGGACAGGGGAGAACACTGAAGCTTTCTTT.

This clonotype has a handful of counts. The chain recombines TRBV2 with TRBJ2-3; D is ambiguous. This CDR3 is 16 amino acids long. Germline lookup yields CDR1 SNHLY and CDR2 FYNNEI. V shed 1 base and J shed 0 bases, with 11 bases lying between them. CDR3 protein: CASSEESESSTDTQYF. The CDR3 nucleotides read TGTGCCAGCAGTGAAGAGAGCGAGAGTAGCACAGATACGCAGTATTTT.

The V call is TRBV15, the J call TRBJ2-7; D ambiguous. CDR1 is LNHNV and CDR2 is YYDKDF in the germline V gene (reference sequence). The ends were cut back, 5 bases at V and 9 bases at J, with 11 bases in the middle. This CDR3 is built from 11 residues. The CDR3 coding sequence is TGTGCCACCAGCGGGGTTTCAGGGCAGTACTTC. As protein: CATSGVSGQYF.

This clonotype was observed many times. The V gene is TRBV2, the J gene TRBJ1-5, with D possibly TRBD1 on 6 matching bases. The CDR3 is 14 amino acids. Trimming shortened V by 4 bases and J by 5 bases, and 12 bases separated the two germline ends. Germline CDR1 reads SNHLY; CDR2 reads FYNNEI. Written as DNA, the CDR3 is TGTGCCAGCAGTGGCTGGGGGGGCGATCAGCCCCAGCATTTT. Residues: CASSGWGGDQPQHF.

This clonotype was counted at least ten times. The chain employs TRBV12-3 or TRBV12-4 and TRBJ1-2, with D possibly matching TRBD1 (5 bases). V was cut by 1 base and J by 5 bases, with 14 bases left in between. CDR3 length equals 15 residues. The CDR3 region is CASSLVSGSWYGYTF. CDR3 nucleotide sequence: TGTGCCAGCAGTTTAGTTTCAGGGAGTTGGTATGGCTACACCTTC.